This TCR beta chain was identified during a study of blood T cell repertoires in COVID-19. Cohorts were assigned according to the clinical history that participants reported. The recovered donors of Cohort 3 showed two negative PCRs, clearance, or symptom resolution. CDR3 length: 15 residues. V was trimmed by 8 bases and J by 3 bases, leaving 17 bases between them. CDR1 and CDR2 (germline): SEHNR, FQNEAQ (reference sequence). Study processing details: Estimation of nucleated cell counts relied on the amplification of reference gene primers. Here immunoSEQ multiplex PCR was the method, and the copy in TCRdb shows in-frame clones only, minus some. V and J calls plus clone size are reproduced from that table; the DNA served to infer D and trimming. The sample has 290,000 or so clones; around nine tenths are singletons.

The V gene is TRBV7-9, the J gene TRBJ1-3, with TRBD1 as a possible D gene (5 bases). Sequenced input: PBMCs or T cells enriched from blood (not recorded which). The sequence was collected from a young woman who had recovered from COVID-19. The DNA of the CDR3 is TGTGCCAGCGGGGAGGGGATCGACGGTGGAAACACCATATATTTT. This translates into CASGEGIDGGNTIYF. Full variable domain (rest looked up from reference TRBV7-9 and TRBJ1-3): DTGVSQNPRHKITKRGQNVTFRCDPISEHNRLYWYRQTLGQGPEFLTYFQNEAQLEKSRLLSDRFSAERPKGSFSTLEIQRTEQGDSAMYLCASGEGIDGGNTIYFGEGSWLTVV.